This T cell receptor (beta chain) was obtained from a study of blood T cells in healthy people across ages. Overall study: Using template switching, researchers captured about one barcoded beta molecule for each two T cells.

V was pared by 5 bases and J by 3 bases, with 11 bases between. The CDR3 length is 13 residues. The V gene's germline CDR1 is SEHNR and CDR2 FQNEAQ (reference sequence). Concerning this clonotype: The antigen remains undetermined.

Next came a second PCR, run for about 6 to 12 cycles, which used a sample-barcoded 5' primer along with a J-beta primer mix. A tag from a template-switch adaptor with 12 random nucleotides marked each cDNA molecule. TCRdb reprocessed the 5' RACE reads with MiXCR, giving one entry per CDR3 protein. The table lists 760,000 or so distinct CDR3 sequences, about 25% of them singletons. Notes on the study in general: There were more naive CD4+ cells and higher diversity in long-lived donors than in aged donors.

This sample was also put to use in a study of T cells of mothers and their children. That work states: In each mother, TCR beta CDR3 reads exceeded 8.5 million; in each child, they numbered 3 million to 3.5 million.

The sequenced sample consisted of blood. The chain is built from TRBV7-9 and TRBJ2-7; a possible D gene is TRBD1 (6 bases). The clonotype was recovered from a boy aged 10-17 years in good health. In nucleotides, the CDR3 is TGTGCCAGCAGCCGGACAGCGGACTACGAGCAGTACTTC. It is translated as CASSRTADYEQYF.